The clone carrying this T cell receptor beta chain was seen once. Its antigen is undetermined. The data were obtained in a study of T cell repertoires in cytomegalovirus infection. The wider study: Public TCR beta signatures provided an indication of both CMV infection and a matching HLA type.

General study findings and limits: Summed frequency of shared TCR beta families picked out CMV carriers who also had the relevant HLA. Dominant in the ex vivo response were TCR beta clonotypes restricted by HLA-C and specific for CMV.

Germline loops: CDR1 MNHEY, CDR2 SMNVEV (reference sequence). CDR3 size: 14 residues. The V end was cut by 3 bases, the J end by 7 bases, with 10 bases between. MiXCR was run by TCRdb on the reads, yielding one entry per CDR3 protein. The sample lists 700,000 to 950,000 distinct CDR3 sequences; approximately 29% were seen once. The chain recombines TRBV27 with TRBJ1-6; perhaps TRBD1 as D (6 bases). This specimen consisted of cultured CD8+ T cells from PBMCs, obtained from culture after CMV antigen stimulation. The TCR comes from a human donor in good health (CMV status not recorded). Some clones in this sample may be carry-over from other donors' samples. The CDR3 DNA sequence: TGTGCCAGCAGTTTCGACAGGACCAATTCACCCCTCCACTTT. Amino acid sequence: CASSFDRTNSPLHF.